This TCR beta chain emerged from a study of PD-1 blockade in classical Hodgkin lymphoma (dated by TCRdb to the early 2020s). As for the study more broadly: Nivolumab dosing was 3 mg/kg intravenously every 2 weeks, continuing until either disease progression or unacceptable toxicity. A peripheral blood immune signature of response to PD-1 blockade in classical Hodgkin lymphoma was defined using TCR beta sequencing and CyTOF.

The Qiagen DNeasy kit was used to extract genomic DNA from unsorted PBMCs and from the negatively selected CD4+ and CD8+ fractions. TCR beta CDR3 regions were subjected to amplification by immunoSEQ multiplex PCR with primers that anneal to V and J segments. Amplification bias was minimized using a synthetic immune receptor repertoire, and residual bias was removed computationally after sequencing. Turning to the authors' computational methods: Repertoire diversity was quantified as the Shannon entropy index using custom Python scripts. Unsorted, CD4+ and CD8+ repertoires were analyzed separately, except in combined analyses where CD4+ and CD8+ sequences were merged in silico. Clonal expansion was defined as a frequency increase of at least 2-fold after treatment compared with C1D1, and clones undetected at baseline were assigned a pseudocount of 0.5. Singleton clones were defined as clones with 0 or 1 copy at C1D1, and non-singleton clones were defined as clones with 2 or more copies. Clones expanded in unsorted samples were assigned a CD4+, CD8+ or unknown annotation through matching of protein sequences in sorted samples from the same patient. Wilcoxon tests were applied to paired samples to test diversity changes from C1D1 to C4D1. TCRdb re-hosts the immuneACCESS table, in-frame sequences only. Its copies lack some clones; in the studies checked, an unresolved V gene accounts for under half of them, and the cause for the rest is not known. The V and J calls and clone size were taken over from that table, and D and trimming were inferred from the DNA. The sample yields thousands of clones; roughly 85% were counted once. The ten largest clones take up 25% to 35% of the sample.

Summary of the overall study and its limitations: Baseline TCR diversity was reported to be lower in newly diagnosed patients than in healthy donors and to be lower still in relapsed/refractory patients. By C4D1, a significant rise was seen in CD4+ TCR diversity but not in CD8+ TCR diversity (p=0.0027 vs p=0.16), and the rise was most apparent among complete responders (p=0.02). Lower diversity was seen in patients whose nivolumab began less than 1 year after ASCT, and these patients were left out of later analyses so that immune reconstitution would not confound the results. The study was restricted to a single clinical trial cohort, and the causes of repertoire differences, possibly disease activity or prior therapy, were left undefined. Trial patients achieving complete response had baseline diversity similar to newly diagnosed patients, whereas partial responders and progressors had significantly lower diversity.

Per the publication, the time point label means: cycle 4 day 1 (C4D1), after five to seven weeks of nivolumab. Every trial patient had relapsed following autologous stem cell transplantation, and prior brentuximab vedotin exposure was what differed among cohorts A, B and C. The trial cohort comprised 60 or so patients with relapsed/refractory classical Hodgkin lymphoma whose best overall responses were complete response, partial response or progressive disease. Trial patients were treated with single-agent nivolumab in the multi-cohort phase II CheckMate 205 trial. Best overall response was determined by an independent review committee according to the 2007 International Working Group response criteria. Trial PBMCs were obtained immediately prior to nivolumab initiation (C1D1) and on therapy at cycle 2 day 1 and cycle 4 day 1. Peripheral blood was collected in 8 mL Vacutainer Cell Preparation Tubes, from which PBMCs were isolated by centrifugation and then cryopreserved.

A word on this clone: Its target antigen remains unknown. No much larger clone is present one base from it, and per-base qualities are unavailable.

The TCR was taken from a human donor with classical Hodgkin lymphoma. This sample comprised peripheral blood mononuclear cells (PBMCs), obtained before the fourth cycle of nivolumab.

The CDR3 region has the sequence CASSNFAGGYNEQFF. The nucleotides are TGCGCCAGCAGTAATTTCGCGGGGGGGTACAATGAGCAGTTCTTC. The chain employs TRBV5-1 and TRBJ2-1, and TRBD2 aligns with 9 junction nucleotides. From the cysteine through the phenylalanine, the CDR3 covers 15 amino acids. Just CDR3 DNA is preserved here, 45 bases in frame from base 1. Trimming takes 5 bases off V and 4 bases off J; junction bases not matched to a gene: 7. In the germline V gene, CDR1 corresponds to SGHRS and CDR2 to YFSETQ.